These T cell receptor beta chains were read from a single sample in a study of blood T cells in healthy people across ages. One entry per CDR3 protein results from TCRdb running MiXCR on the 5' RACE reads. This table holds about 1.6 million distinct CDR3 sequences, around 35% found once. The source material was blood. All receptors come from a woman under 40 in good health. The CDR3 runs from the conserved cysteine through the conserved F or W.

length: 14; V: TRBV6-1; J: TRBJ2-1; CDR3: CASNGLAGVGEQFF
length: 13; V: TRBV29-1; J: TRBJ2-7; CDR3: CSGVLGQGAEQYF
length: 15; V: TRBV5-1; J: TRBJ1-2; CDR3: CASSQDRGVNYGYTF
length: 15; V: TRBV28; J: TRBJ2-7; CDR3: CASSGGTVKSYEQYF
length: 14; V: TRBV6-5; J: TRBJ2-7; CDR3: CASRAEGASYEQYF
length: 16; V: TRBV9; J: TRBJ1-2; CDR3: CASSVESDRVRYGYTF
length: 15; V: TRBV20-1; J: TRBJ2-5; CDR3: CSAFEPRDRAETQYF
length: 13; V: TRBV27; J: TRBJ1-1; CDR3: CASGSRLDTEAFF
length: 14; V: TRBV5-1; J: TRBJ2-4; CDR3: CASSPERGGDIQYF
length: 16; V: TRBV29-1; J: TRBJ2-7; CDR3: CSVAELAGGWGYEQYF
length: 13; V: TRBV24-1; J: TRBJ2-1; CDR3: CATSSTVHNEQFF
length: 16; V: TRBV6-5; J: TRBJ2-1; CDR3: CASSYSPEGSYNEQFF
length: 14; V: TRBV30; J: TRBJ2-7; CDR3: CAWSVSSGAYEQYF
length: 14; V: TRBV7-6; J: TRBJ2-5; CDR3: CASSSLVGEETQYF
length: 16; V: TRBV20-1; J: TRBJ2-3; CDR3: CSARGASGGAPDTQYF
length: 14; V: TRBV7-2; J: TRBJ1-6; CDR3: CASSGGQSNSPLHF
length: 14; V: TRBV29-1; J: TRBJ2-1; CDR3: CSVESGRTYNEQFF
length: 14; V: TRBV3-1; J: TRBJ2-7; CDR3: CASSQEGLIYEQYF
length: 14; V: TRBV5-1; J: TRBJ2-5; CDR3: CASSLVRGSETQYF
length: 15; V: TRBV2; J: TRBJ2-5; CDR3: CASSDKSRGQETQYF
length: 14; V: TRBV6-6; J: TRBJ2-7; CDR3: CASMSTSGPYEQYF
length: 17; V: TRBV28; J: TRBJ1-6; CDR3: CASSSLEGSTYNSPPHF
length: 14; V: TRBV6-5; J: TRBJ2-5; CDR3: CASRLTRLKETQYF
length: 14; V: TRBV20-1; J: TRBJ1-4; CDR3: CSATKGSQAEKLFF
length: 14; V: TRBV20-1; J: TRBJ1-1; CDR3: CSAGVGSMDTEAFF
length: 18; V: TRBV7-2; J: TRBJ2-7; CDR3: CASSLGRPNQGAASEQYF
length: 15; V: TRBV12-3/TRBV12-4; J: TRBJ2-3; CDR3: CASSFTSGGTDAQYF
length: 15; V: TRBV4-2; J: TRBJ2-3; CDR3: CASSPRAGATDTQYF
length: 13; V: TRBV6-5; J: TRBJ2-2; CDR3: CASSYYSTGELFF
length: 16; V: TRBV2; J: .; CDR3: CASSSGGLAGVSEQYF
length: 15; V: TRBV12-3/TRBV12-4; J: TRBJ2-7; CDR3: CASSWTSGGAYEQYF
length: 12; V: TRBV20-1; J: TRBJ1-4; CDR3: CSARDRPEKLFF
length: 16; V: TRBV30; J: .; CDR3: CAWSVAVLAGDETQYF
length: 15; V: TRBV9; J: TRBJ2-1; CDR3: CASSPLGAGGEGQFF
length: 10; V: TRBV20-1; J: TRBJ2-3; CDR3: CSASRDTQYF
length: 14; V: TRBV3-1; J: TRBJ1-2; CDR3: CASSQDWGAYGYTF
length: 17; V: TRBV7-9; J: TRBJ1-1; CDR3: CASSRIRTGGNDTEAFF
length: 14; V: TRBV5-6; J: TRBJ1-1; CDR3: CASSFQTLGTEAFF
length: 14; V: TRBV6-2/TRBV6-3; J: .; CDR3: CASSSSGYSYEQYF
length: 15; V: TRBV7-2; J: TRBJ2-3; CDR3: CASSPSRSSTDTQYF
length: 16; V: TRBV20-1; J: TRBJ1-5; CDR3: CSAIRRVWGGNQPQHF
length: 14; V: TRBV27; J: TRBJ1-6; CDR3: CASSLRGWNSPLHF
length: 15; V: TRBV7-9; J: TRBJ2-1; CDR3: CASSAGPSGDREQFF
length: 12; V: TRBV20-1; J: TRBJ2-7; CDR3: CSAKGQLYEQYF
length: 17; V: TRBV29-1; J: TRBJ2-7; CDR3: CSVEGLAGGLPCAEQYF
length: 20; V: TRBV4-2; J: TRBJ2-6; CDR3: CASSPKWFSEMLSGANVLTF
length: 14; V: TRBV29-1; J: TRBJ2-1; CDR3: CSGWGLAGNNEQFF
length: 17; V: TRBV4-1; J: TRBJ1-5; CDR3: CASSQDRMRGGTQPQHF
length: 15; V: TRBV20-1; J: TRBJ2-7; CDR3: CSANIYGTAYYEQYF
length: 13; V: TRBV3-1; J: TRBJ1-6; CDR3: CASSQKGGTPLHF
length: 14; V: TRBV7-3; J: TRBJ2-3; CDR3: CASSLTPTVDTQYF
length: 14; V: TRBV20-1; J: TRBJ2-7; CDR3: CSASGGTSGYEQYF
length: 15; V: TRBV11-1; J: TRBJ1-1; CDR3: CASSQISGAGTEAFF
length: 17; V: TRBV13; J: TRBJ1-3; CDR3: CASSLGRGRLSGNTIYF